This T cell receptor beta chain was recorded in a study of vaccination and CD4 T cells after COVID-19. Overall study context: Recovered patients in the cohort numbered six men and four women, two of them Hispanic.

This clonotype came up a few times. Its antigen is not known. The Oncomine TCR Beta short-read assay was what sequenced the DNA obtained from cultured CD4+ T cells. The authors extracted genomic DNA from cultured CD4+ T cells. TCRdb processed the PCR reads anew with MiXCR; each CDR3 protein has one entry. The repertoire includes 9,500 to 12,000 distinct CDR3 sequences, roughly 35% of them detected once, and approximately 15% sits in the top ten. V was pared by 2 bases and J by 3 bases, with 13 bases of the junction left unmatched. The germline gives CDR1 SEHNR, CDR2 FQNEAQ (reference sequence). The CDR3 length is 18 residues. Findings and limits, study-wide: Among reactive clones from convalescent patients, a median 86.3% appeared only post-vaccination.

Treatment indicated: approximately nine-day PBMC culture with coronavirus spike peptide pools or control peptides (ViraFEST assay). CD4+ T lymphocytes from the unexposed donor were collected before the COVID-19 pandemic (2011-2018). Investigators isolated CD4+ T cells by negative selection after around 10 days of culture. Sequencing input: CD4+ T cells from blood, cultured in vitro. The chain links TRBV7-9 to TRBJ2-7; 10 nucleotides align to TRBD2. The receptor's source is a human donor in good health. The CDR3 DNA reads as TGTGCCAGCAGCTTACCCAGGGAGAGGACTAGCGGTAACTACGAGCAGTACTTC. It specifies CASSLPRERTSGNYEQYF.